This T cell receptor beta chain comes out of a study of T cell repertoires in cytomegalovirus infection. With regard to this clonotype: The antigen is unknown.

TCRdb reanalysed the reads using MiXCR and keeps one entry per CDR3 protein. The sample shows under 300,000 distinct CDR3 sequences, about 20% of them seen only once. This CDR3 has 12 residues. V was pared by 3 bases and J by 4 bases, with 9 bases between. CDR1 and CDR2 from the germline V gene are GTSNPN and SVGIG (reference sequence). Sequenced material: cultured PBMCs, taken from culture after CMV antigen stimulation. The chain combines TRBV30 with TRBJ1-1; no reliable D call. The receptor comes from a human donor in good health (CMV status not recorded). Some clones in this sample may be carry-over from other donors' samples. The CDR3 coding sequence is TGTGCCTGGAGCCTGGTTGGCACTGAAGCTTTCTTT. Its translation is CAWSLVGTEAFF. Supplemented by reference TRBV30 and TRBJ1-1, the full variable domain reads SQTIHQWPATLVQPVGSPLSLECTVEGTSNPNLYWYRQAAGRGLQLLFYSVGIGQISSEVPQNLSASRPQDRQFILSSKKLLLSDSGFYLCAWSLVGTEAFFGQGTRLTVV.